This record covers a single TCR beta chain. Its antigen is unidentified. This same CDR3 is encoded by further DNA sequences in the sample. The data originate from a study of cytomegalovirus exposure and HLA in healthy donors. General study findings and limits: The classifier reportedly diagnosed cytomegalovirus status with high sensitivity and specificity.

PCR primers comprised 60 Vbeta and 13 Jbeta primers. Method: immunoSEQ multiplex PCR; TCRdb's copy keeps in-frame clones and lacks some. The sample lists 130,000 to 150,000 clones, about four fifths occurring once. CDR1 is SGHRS and CDR2 is YFSETQ in the germline V gene. Trimming took off 2 bases at V and 1 base at J, with 6 bases between the two ends. The CDR3 is made up of 13 amino acids. This clonotype was obtained from a male donor in good health and CMV-seronegative. Sequencing input: PBMCs. V usage is TRBV5-1 and J usage is TRBJ1-1; unclear D gene. The CDR3 protein is CASSFEPNTEAFF. CDR3 bases: TGCGCCAGCAGCTTTGAGCCGAACACTGAAGCTTTCTTT.